This TCR beta chain was documented in a study of identical twins. Study-wide findings and caveats: Cord blood beta clonotypes that were abundant carried fewer insertions, and memory repertoires showed no such trend.

TCRdb reprocessed the 5' RACE reads with MiXCR, giving one entry per CDR3 protein. This sample has 250,000 or so distinct CDR3 sequences, with about 7.3% found just once. On this clonotype: Its matching antigen is unknown.

CDR1 MNHEY and CDR2 SVGEGT come from the germline V gene. V was trimmed by 8 bases and J by 0 bases, leaving 15 bases between them. The CDR3 length is 15 residues. Another study also made use of these data, one on yellow fever vaccine responses in identical twins. That report notes: In identical twins, vaccine T cell responses appeared partly shared and partly individual.

The TCR sequence derives from a woman in her late teens or twenties in good health. The material sequenced was memory (CD45RO+) T cells sorted from blood. This sequence joins TRBV6-2 or TRBV6-3 and TRBJ2-3; D is perhaps TRBD1 or TRBD2 (5 bases each). The DNA for the CDR3 is TGTGCCAGCCGTAGTACCGGGGCTAGCACAGATACGCAGTATTTT. Translation gives CASRSTGASTDTQYF.